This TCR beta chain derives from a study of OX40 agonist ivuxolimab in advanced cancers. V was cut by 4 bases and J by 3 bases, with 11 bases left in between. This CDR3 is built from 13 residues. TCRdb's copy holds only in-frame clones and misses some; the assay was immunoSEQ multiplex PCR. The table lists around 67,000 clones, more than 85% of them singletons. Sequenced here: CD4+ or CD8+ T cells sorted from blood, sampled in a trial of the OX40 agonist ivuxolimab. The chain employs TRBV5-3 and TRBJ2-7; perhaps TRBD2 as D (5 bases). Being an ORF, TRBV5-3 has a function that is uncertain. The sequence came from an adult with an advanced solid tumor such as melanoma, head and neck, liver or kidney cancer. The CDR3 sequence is CARSTRSHYEQYF. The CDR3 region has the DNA TGTGCCAGAAGCACTAGATCGCACTACGAGCAGTACTTC.